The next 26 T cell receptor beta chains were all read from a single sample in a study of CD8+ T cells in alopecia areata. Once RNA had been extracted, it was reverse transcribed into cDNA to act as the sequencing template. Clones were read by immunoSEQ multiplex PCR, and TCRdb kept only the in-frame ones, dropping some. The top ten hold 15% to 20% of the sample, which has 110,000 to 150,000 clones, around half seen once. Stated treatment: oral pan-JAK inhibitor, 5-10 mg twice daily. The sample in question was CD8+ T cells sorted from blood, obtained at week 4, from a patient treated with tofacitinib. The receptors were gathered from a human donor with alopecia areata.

For the CDR3, the DNA is TGTGCCAGCAGCGTGGCAGACTGGGGAGTTCTGACAGATACGCAGTATTTT. Residues: CASSVADWGVLTDTQYF. This chain links TRBV5-6 with TRBJ2-3; tentatively, D is TRBD2 (5 bases). V lost 4 bases, J lost 3 bases, and 21 bases lay in between. Germline V lookup: CDR1 SGHDT, CDR2 YYEEEE. The CDR3 is 17 residues long.

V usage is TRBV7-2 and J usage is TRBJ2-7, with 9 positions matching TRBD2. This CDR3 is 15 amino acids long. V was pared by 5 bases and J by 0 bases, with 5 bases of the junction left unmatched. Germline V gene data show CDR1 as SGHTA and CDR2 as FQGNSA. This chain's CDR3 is CASSNSGGSSYEQYF. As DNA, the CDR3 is TGTGCCAGCAGCAATAGCGGGGGAAGCTCCTACGAGCAGTACTTC. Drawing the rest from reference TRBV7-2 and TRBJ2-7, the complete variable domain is GAGVSQSPSNKVTEKGKDVELRCDPISGHTALYWYRQSLGQGLEFLIYFQGNSAPDKSGLPSDRFSAERTGGSVSTLTIQRTQQEDSAVYLCASSNSGGSSYEQYFGPGTRLTVT.

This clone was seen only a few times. The DNA for the CDR3 is TGCAGCGTCCGACCCTTGGACGGACGGCCGGGAGAGCAGTACTTC. Protein: CSVRPLDGRPGEQYF. The chain is built from TRBV29-1 and TRBJ2-7; perhaps TRBD2 as D (5 bases). V was clipped by 6 bases and J by 7 bases, with 25 bases between them. The CDR3 has 15 amino acids. CDR1 is SQVTM, CDR2 ANQGSEA, per germline.

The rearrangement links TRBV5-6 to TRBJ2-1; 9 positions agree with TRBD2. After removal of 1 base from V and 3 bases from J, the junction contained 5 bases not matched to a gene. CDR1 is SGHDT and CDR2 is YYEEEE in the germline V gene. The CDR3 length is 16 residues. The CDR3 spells CASSLWLAGNYNEQFF. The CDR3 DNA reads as TGTGCCAGCAGCTTGTGGCTAGCGGGGAACTACAATGAGCAGTTCTTC.

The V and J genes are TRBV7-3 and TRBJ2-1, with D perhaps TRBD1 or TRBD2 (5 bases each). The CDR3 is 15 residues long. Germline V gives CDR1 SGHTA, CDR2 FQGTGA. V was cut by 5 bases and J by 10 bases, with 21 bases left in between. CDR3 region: CASSPHPGGGGEQFF. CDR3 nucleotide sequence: TGTGCCAGCAGCCCCCACCCTGGTGGGGGTGGCGAGCAGTTCTTC.

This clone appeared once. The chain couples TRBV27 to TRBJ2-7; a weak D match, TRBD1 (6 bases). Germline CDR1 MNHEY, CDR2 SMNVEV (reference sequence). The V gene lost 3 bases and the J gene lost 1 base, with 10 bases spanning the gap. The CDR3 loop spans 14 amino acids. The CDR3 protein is CASSFLDRSYEQYF. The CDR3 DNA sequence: TGTGCCAGCAGTTTTCTTGACAGGTCCTACGAGCAGTACTTC.

The chain's CDR3 is CASSFDTEAFF. The CDR3 nucleotides are TGTGCCAGCAGCTTCGACACTGAAGCTTTCTTT. The chain combines TRBV7-9 with TRBJ1-1, with D uncertain. Trimming took off 3 bases at V and 3 bases at J, with 2 bases between the two ends. The germline CDR1 and CDR2 sequences are SEHNR and FQNEAQ (reference sequence). The CDR3 has 11 residues. Variable domain in full (rest from reference TRBV7-9 and TRBJ1-1): DTGVSQNPRHKITKRGQNVTFRCDPISEHNRLYWYRQTLGQGPEFLTYFQNEAQLEKSRLLSDRFSAERPKGSFSTLEIQRTEQGDSAMYLCASSFDTEAFFGQGTRLTVV.

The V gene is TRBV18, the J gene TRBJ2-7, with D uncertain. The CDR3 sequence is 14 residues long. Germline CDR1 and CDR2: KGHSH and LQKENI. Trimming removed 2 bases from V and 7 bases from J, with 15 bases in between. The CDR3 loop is CASSPRFATTEQYF. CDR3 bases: TGTGCCAGCTCACCAAGGTTCGCGACGACTGAGCAGTACTTC.

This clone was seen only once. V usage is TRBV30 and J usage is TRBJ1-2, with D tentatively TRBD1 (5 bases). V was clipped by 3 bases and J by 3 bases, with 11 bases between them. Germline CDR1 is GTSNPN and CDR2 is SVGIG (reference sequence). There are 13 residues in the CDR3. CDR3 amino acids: CAWSRGGHYGYTF. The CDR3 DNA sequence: TGTGCCTGGAGCCGGGGGGGACACTATGGCTACACCTTC.

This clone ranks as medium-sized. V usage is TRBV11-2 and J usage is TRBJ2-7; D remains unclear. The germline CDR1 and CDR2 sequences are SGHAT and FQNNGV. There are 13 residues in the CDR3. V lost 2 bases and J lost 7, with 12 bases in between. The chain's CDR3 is CASSLQDTREQYF. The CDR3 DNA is TGTGCCAGCAGCTTACAGGATACGAGGGAGCAGTACTTC.

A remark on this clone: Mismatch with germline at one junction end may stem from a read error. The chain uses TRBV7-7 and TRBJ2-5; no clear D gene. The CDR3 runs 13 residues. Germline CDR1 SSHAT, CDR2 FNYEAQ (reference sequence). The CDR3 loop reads CASSPGHQETQYF. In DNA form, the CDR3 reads TGTGCTAGCAGCCCCGGGCATCAAGAGACCCAGTACTTC.

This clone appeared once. The CDR3 loop is CASSFQTGGNEQFF. The CDR3 DNA follows: TGTGCCAGCAGCTTTCAGACTGGAGGGAATGAGCAGTTCTTC. The chain combines TRBV5-6 with TRBJ2-1; a weak D match, TRBD2 (6 bases). Trimming left V 2 bases short and J 7 bases short, with 13 bases between. CDR3 size: 14 residues. CDR1 and CDR2 from the germline V gene are SGHDT and YYEEEE.

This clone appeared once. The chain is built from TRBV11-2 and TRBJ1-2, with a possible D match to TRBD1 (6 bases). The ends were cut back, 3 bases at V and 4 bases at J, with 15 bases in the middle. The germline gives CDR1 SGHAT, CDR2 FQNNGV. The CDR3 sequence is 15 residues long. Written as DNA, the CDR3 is TGTGCCAGCAGCTTTTCGGGGGGCGCTGGCTATGGCTACACCTTC. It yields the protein CASSFSGGAGYGYTF.

CDR3 nucleotides: TGCGCCAGCAGCCGTACAATCCCAGGGGGCCCAGGCTCTGGGGCCAACGTCCTGACTTTC. Amino acids: CASSRTIPGGPGSGANVLTF. This sequence joins TRBV5-1 and TRBJ2-6; 8 bases are shared with TRBD1. Germline CDR1 is SGHRS and CDR2 is YFSETQ. The V gene end was trimmed by 4 bases and the J gene end by 0 bases; junction bases not matched to a gene: 15. The CDR3 loop spans 20 amino acids.

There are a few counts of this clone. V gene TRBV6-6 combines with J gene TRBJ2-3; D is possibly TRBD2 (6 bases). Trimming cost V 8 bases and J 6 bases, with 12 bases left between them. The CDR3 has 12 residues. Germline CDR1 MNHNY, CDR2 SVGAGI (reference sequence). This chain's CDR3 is CASALLADTQYF. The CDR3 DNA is TGTGCCAGCGCCCTCCTAGCGGATACGCAGTATTTT.

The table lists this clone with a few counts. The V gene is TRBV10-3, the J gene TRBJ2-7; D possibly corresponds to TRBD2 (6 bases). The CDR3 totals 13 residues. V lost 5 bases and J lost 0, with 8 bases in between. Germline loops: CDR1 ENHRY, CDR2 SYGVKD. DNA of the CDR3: TGTGCCATCAGTTCGGGGGACTCCTACGAGCAGTACTTC. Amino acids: CAISSGDSYEQYF.

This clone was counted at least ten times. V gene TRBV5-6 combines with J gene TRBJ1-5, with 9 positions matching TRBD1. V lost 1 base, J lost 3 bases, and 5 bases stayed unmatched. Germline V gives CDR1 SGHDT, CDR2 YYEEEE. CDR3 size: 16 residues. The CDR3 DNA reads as TGTGCCAGCAGCTTGCTGACAGGGGGTTTCAATCAGCCCCAGCATTTT. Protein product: CASSLLTGGFNQPQHF.

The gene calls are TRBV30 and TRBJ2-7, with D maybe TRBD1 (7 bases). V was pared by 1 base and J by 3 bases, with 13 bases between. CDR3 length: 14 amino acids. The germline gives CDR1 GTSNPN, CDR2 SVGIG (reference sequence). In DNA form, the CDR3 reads TGTGCCTGGAGTGAAGGGCAGGGGGGCTACGAGCAGTACTTC. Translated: CAWSEGQGGYEQYF.

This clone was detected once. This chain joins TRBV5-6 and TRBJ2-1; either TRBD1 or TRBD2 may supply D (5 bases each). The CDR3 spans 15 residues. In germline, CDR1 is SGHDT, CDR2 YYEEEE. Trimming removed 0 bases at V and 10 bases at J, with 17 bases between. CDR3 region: CASSLETGRPREQFF. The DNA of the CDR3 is TGTGCCAGCAGCTTGGAAACGGGGCGCCCCAGGGAGCAGTTCTTC.

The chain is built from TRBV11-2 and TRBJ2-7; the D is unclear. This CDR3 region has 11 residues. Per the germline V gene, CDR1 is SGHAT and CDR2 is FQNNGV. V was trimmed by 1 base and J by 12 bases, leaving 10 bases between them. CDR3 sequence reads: CASSLVGIPYF. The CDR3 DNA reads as TGTGCCAGCAGCTTAGTAGGGATTCCGTACTTC.

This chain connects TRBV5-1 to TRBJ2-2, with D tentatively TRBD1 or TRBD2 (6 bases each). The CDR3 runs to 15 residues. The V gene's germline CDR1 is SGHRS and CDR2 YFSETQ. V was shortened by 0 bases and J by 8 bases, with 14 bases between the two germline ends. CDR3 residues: CASSLEGGAGGELFF. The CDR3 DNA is TGCGCCAGCAGCTTGGAGGGGGGCGCCGGAGGGGAGCTGTTTTTT.

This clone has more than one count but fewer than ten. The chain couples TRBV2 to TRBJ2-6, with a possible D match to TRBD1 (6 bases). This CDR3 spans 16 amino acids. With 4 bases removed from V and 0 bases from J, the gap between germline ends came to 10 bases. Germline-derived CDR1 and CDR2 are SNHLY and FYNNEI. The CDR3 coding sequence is TGTGCCAGCAGTGTGGACAGCCTCTCTGGGGCCAACGTCCTGACTTTC. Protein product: CASSVDSLSGANVLTF.

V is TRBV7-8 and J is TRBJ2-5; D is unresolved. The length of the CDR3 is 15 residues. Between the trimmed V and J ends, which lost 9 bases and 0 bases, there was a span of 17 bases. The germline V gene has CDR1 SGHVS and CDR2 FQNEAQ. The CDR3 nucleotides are TGTGCCAGTTCGGAAAGGTTGGCGGACCAAGAGACCCAGTACTTC. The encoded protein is CASSERLADQETQYF.

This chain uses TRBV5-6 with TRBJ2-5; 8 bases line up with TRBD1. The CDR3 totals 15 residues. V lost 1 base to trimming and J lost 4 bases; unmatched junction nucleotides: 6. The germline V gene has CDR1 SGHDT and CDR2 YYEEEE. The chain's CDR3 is CASSLIQGVAETQYF. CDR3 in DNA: TGTGCCAGCAGCTTGATACAGGGGGTAGCAGAGACCCAGTACTTC.

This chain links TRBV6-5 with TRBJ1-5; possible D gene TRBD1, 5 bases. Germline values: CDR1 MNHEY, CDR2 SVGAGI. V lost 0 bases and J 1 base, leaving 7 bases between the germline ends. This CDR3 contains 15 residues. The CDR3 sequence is CASSYSTESNQPQHF. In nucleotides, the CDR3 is TGTGCCAGCAGTTACTCGACAGAGAGCAATCAGCCCCAGCATTTT.

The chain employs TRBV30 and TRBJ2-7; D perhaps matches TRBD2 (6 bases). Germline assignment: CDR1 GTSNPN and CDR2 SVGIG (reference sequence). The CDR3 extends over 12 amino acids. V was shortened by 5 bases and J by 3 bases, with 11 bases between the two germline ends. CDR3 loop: CAWSQEGYEQYF. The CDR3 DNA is TGTGCCTGGTCCCAGGAGGGCTACGAGCAGTACTTC.